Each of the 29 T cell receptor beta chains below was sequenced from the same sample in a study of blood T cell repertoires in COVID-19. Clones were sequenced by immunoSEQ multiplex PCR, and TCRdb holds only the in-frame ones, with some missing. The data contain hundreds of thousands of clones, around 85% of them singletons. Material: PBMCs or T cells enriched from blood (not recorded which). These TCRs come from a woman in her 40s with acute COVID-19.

In DNA form, the CDR3 reads TGTGCCAGCAGCTTAGGCCTAGTGGAACCCAATGAGCAGTTCTTC. Translation gives CASSLGLVEPNEQFF. This chain joins TRBV11-3 and TRBJ2-1; no definite D call. Trimming took off 1 base at V and 6 bases at J, with 13 bases between the two ends. In germline, CDR1 is SGHNT, CDR2 YENEEA. There are 15 residues in the CDR3.

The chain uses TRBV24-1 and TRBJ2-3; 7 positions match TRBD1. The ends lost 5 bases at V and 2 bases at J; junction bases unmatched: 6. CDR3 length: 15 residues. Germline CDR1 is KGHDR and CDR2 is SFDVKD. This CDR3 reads CATSVAGGDTDTQYF. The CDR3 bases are TGTGCCACCAGTGTAGCAGGGGGAGACACAGATACGCAGTATTTT.

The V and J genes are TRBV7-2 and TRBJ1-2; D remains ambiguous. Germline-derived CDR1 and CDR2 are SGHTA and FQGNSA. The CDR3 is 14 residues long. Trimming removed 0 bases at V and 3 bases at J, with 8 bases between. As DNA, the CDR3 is TGTGCCAGCAGCTTAGCCTGGGAGGACTATGGCTACACCTTC. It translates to CASSLAWEDYGYTF.

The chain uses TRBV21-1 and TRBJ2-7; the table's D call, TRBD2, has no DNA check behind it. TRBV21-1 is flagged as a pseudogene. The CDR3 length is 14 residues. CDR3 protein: CASSKLGSPYEQYF. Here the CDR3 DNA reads TGTGCCAGCAGCAAGTTGGGGAGCCCCTACGAGCAGTACTTC.

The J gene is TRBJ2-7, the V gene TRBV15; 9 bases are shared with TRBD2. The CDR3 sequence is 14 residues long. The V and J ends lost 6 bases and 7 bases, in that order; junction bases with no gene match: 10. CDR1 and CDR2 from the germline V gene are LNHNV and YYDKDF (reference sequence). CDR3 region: CATSARTSVGEQYF. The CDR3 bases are TGTGCCACCAGTGCAAGGACTAGCGTGGGGGAGCAGTACTTC.

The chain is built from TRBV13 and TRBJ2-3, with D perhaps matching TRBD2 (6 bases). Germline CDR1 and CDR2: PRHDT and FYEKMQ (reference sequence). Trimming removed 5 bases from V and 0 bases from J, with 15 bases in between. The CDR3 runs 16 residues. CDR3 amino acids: CASSGRSGVSTDTQYF. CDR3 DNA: TGTGCCAGCAGCGGTCGTAGCGGAGTGAGCACAGATACGCAGTATTTT.

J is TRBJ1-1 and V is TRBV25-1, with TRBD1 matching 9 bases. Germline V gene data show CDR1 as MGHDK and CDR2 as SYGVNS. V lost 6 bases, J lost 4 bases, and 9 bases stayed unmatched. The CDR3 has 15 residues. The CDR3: CASSSTTGGTTEAFF. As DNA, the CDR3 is TGTGCCAGCAGCTCTACGACAGGGGGGACCACTGAAGCTTTCTTT.

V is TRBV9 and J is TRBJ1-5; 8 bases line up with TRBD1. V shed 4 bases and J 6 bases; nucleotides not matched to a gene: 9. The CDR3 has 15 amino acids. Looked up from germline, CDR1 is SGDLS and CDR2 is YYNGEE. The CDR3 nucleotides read TGTGCCAGCAGCCCTGGGACAGGACGGAGTCAGCCCCAGCATTTT. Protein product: CASSPGTGRSQPQHF.

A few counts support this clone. CDR3 in amino acids: CASSSLGLAGGNTGELFF. In DNA, the CDR3 is TGCGCCAGCAGCTCCCTGGGACTAGCGGGAGGAAACACCGGGGAGCTGTTTTTT. The V gene is TRBV5-1, the J gene TRBJ2-2; 15 bases fit TRBD2. After removal of 3 bases from V and 2 bases from J, the junction contained 5 bases not matched to a gene. Germline CDR1 reads SGHRS; CDR2 reads YFSETQ. The length of the CDR3 is 18 residues.

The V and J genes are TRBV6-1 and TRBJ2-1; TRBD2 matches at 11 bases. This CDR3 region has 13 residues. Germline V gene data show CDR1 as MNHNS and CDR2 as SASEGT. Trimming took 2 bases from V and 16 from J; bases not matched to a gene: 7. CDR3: CASSEKGGLAAFF. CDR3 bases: TGTGCCAGCAGTGAAAAGGGGGGACTAGCGGCATTCTTC.

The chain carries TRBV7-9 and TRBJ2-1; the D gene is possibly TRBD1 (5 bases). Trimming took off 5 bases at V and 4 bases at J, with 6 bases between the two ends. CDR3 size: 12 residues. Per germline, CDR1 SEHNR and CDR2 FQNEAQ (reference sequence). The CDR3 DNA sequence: TGTGCCAGCAGCCCAGGGTACAATGAGCAGTTCTTC. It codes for CASSPGYNEQFF.

CDR3 coding DNA: TGCGCCAGCAGCGCACAGGGATTGGGGTTGAACACTGAAGCTTTCTTT. As protein: CASSAQGLGLNTEAFF. The rearrangement links TRBV5-1 to TRBJ1-1, with D perhaps TRBD1 (6 bases). The CDR3 consists of 16 residues. The germline CDR1 and CDR2 sequences are SGHRS and YFSETQ. V was trimmed by 4 bases and J by 0 bases, leaving 16 bases between them. Full variable domain (outside the CDR3, taken from reference TRBV5-1 and TRBJ1-1): KAGVTQTPRYLIKTRGQQVTLSCSPISGHRSVSWYQQTPGQGLQFLFEYFSETQRNKGNFPGRFSGRQFSNSRSEMNVSTLELGDSALYLCASSAQGLGLNTEAFFGQGTRLTVV.

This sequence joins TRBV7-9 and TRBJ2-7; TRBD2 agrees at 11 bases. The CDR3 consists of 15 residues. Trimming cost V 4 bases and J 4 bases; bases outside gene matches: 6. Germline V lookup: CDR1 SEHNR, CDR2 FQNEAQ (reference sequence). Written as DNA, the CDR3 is TGTGCCAGCAGCTCCACTAGCGGGAGCGCGTACGAGCAGTACTTC. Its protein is CASSSTSGSAYEQYF. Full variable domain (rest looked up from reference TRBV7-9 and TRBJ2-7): DTGVSQNPRHKITKRGQNVTFRCDPISEHNRLYWYRQTLGQGPEFLTYFQNEAQLEKSRLLSDRFSAERPKGSFSTLEIQRTEQGDSAMYLCASSSTSGSAYEQYFGPGTRLTVT.

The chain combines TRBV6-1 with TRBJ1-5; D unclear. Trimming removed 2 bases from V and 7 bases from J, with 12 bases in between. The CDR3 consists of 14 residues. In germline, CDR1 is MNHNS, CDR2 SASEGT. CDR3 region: CASSESGPQQPQHF. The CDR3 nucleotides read TGTGCCAGCAGTGAAAGCGGACCCCAGCAGCCCCAGCATTTT.

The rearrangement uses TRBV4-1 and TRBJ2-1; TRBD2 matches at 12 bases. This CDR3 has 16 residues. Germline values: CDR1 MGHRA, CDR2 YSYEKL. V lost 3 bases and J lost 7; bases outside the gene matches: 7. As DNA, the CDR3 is TGCGCCAGCAGCCAGAATCTAGCGGGAGGGTGGAATGAGCAGTTCTTC. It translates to CASSQNLAGGWNEQFF.

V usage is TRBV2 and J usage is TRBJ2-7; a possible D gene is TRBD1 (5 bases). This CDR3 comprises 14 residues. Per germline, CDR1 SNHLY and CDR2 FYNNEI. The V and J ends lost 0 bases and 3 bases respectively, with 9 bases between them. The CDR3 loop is CASSEAWQGYEQYF. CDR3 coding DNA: TGTGCCAGCAGTGAAGCATGGCAGGGCTACGAGCAGTACTTC.

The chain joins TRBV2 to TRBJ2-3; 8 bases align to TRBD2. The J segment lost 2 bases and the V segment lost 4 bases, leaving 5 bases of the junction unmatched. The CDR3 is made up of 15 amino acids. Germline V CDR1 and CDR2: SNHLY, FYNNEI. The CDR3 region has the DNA TGTGCCAGCAGTGGACTAGCGAGCCTCACAGATACGCAGTATTTT. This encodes CASSGLASLTDTQYF.

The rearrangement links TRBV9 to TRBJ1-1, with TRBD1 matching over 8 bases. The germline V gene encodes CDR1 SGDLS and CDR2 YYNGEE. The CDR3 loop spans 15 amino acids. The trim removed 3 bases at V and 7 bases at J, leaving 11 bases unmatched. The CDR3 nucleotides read TGTGCCAGCAGCGCCACCCAGGGGGCGGGGGTTGAAGCTTTCTTT. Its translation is CASSATQGAGVEAFF.

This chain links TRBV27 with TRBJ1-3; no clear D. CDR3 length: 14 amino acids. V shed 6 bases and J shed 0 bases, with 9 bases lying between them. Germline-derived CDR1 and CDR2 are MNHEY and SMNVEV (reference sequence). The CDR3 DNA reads TGTGCCAGCAGGAAACAGCTCTCTGGAAACACCATATATTTT. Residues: CASRKQLSGNTIYF.

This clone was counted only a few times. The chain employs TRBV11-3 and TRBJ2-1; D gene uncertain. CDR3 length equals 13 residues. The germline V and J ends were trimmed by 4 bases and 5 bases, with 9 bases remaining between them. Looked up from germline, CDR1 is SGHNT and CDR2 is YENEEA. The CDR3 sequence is CASSSNLHNEQFF. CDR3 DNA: TGTGCCAGCAGCTCCAACCTACACAATGAGCAGTTCTTC.

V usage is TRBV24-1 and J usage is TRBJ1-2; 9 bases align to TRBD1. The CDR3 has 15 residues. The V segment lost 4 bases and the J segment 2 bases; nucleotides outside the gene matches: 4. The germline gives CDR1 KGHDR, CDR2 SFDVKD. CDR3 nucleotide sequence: TGTGCCACCAGTGACAGAGACAGGGGGAACTATGGCTACACCTTC. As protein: CATSDRDRGNYGYTF.

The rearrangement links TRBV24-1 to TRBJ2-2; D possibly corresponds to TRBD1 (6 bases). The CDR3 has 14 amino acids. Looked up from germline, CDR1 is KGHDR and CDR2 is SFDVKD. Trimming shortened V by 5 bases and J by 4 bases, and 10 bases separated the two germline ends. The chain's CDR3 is CATSGRGGTGELFF. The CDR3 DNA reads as TGTGCCACCAGTGGCCGAGGGGGCACCGGGGAGCTGTTTTTT.

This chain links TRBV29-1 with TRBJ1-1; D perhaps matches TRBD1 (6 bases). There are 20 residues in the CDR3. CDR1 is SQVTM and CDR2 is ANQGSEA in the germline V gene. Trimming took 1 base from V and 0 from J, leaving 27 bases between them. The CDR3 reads CSVEVGLSGHRNSMNTEAFF. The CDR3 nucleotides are TGCAGCGTTGAAGTTGGCCTATCGGGACACCGGAATAGTATGAACACTGAAGCTTTCTTT.

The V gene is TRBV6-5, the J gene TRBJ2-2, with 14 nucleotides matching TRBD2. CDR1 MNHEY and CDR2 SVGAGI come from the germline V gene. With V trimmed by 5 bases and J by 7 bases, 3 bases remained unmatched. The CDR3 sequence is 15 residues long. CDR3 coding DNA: TGTGCCAGCAGTCTGACTAGCGGGAGGGTCGGGGAGCTGTTTTTT. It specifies CASSLTSGRVGELFF.

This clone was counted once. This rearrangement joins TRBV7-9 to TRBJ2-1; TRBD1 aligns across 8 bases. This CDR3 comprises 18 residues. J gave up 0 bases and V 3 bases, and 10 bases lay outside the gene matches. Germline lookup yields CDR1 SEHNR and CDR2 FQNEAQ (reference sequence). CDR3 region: CASSLGTGTRSSYNEQFF. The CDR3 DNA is TGTGCCAGCAGCTTGGGGACAGGAACTCGGAGCTCCTACAATGAGCAGTTCTTC.

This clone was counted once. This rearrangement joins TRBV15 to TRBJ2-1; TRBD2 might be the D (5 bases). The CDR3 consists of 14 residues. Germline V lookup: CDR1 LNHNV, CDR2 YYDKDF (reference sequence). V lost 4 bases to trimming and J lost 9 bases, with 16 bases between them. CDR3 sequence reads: CATSILANEGEQFF. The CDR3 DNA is TGTGCCACCAGCATTTTAGCGAATGAAGGTGAGCAGTTCTTC.

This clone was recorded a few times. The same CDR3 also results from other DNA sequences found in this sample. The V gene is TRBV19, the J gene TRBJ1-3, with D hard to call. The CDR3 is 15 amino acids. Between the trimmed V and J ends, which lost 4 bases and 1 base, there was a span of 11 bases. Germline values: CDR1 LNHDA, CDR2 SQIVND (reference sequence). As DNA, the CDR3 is TGTGCCAGTAGTACCCCCACCGGGTCTGGAAACACCATATATTTT. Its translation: CASSTPTGSGNTIYF.

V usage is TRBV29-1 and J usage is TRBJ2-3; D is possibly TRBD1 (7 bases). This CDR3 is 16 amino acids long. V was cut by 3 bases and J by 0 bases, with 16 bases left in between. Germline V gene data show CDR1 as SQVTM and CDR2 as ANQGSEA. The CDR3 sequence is CSVEMIAGGSTDTQYF. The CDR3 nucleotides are TGCAGCGTTGAGATGATTGCAGGGGGGAGCACAGATACGCAGTATTTT.

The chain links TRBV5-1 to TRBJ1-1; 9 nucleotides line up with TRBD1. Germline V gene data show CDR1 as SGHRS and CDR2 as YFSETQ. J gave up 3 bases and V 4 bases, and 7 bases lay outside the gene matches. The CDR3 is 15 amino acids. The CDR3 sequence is CASSIGTGSDTEAFF. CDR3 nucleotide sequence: TGCGCCAGCAGCATCGGGACAGGGTCCGACACTGAAGCTTTCTTT.